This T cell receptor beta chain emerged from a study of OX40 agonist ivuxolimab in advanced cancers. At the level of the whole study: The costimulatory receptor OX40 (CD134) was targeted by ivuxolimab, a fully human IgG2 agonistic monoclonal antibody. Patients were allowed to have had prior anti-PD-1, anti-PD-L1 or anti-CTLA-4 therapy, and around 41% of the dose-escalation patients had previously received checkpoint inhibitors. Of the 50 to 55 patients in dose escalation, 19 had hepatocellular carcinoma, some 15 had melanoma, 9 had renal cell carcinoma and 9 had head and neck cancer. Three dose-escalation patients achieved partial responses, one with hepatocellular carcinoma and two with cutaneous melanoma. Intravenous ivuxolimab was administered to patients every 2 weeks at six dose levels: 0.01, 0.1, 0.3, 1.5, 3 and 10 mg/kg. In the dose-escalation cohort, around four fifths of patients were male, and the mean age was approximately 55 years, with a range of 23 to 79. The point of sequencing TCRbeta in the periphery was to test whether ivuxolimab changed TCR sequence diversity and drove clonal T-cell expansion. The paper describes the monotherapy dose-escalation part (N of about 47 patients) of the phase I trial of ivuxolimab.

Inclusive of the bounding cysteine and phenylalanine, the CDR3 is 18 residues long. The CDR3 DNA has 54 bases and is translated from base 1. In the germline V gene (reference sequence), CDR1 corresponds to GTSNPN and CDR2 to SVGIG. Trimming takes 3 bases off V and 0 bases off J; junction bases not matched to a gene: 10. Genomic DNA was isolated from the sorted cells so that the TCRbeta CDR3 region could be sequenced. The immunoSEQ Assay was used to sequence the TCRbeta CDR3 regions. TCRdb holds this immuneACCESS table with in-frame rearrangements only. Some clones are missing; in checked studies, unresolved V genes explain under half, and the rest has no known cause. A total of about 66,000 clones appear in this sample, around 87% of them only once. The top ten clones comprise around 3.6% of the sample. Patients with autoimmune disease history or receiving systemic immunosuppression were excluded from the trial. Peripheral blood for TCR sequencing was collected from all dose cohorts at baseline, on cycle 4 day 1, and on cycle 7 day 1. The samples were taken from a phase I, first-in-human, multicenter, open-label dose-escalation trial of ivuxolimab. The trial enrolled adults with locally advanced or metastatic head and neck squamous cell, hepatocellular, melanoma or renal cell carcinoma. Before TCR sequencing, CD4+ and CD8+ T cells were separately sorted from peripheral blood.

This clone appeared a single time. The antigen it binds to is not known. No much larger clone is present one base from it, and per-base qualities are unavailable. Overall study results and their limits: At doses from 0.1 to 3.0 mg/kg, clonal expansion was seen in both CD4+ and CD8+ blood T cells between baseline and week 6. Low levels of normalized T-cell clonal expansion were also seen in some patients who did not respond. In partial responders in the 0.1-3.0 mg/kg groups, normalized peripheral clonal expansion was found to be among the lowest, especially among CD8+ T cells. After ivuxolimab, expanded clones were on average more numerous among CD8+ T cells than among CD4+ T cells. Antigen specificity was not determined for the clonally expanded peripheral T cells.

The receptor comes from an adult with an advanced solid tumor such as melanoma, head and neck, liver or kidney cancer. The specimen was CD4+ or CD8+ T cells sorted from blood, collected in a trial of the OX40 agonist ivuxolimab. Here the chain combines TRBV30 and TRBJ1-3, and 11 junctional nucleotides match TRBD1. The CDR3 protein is CAWRGPGQGGTSGNTIYF. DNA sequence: TGTGCCTGGAGGGGACCGGGACAGGGGGGAACCTCTGGAAACACCATATATTTT.